The clone carrying this TCR beta chain was seen repeatedly, ten times or more. This sample is part of a study of T cells in Graves' hyperthyroidism and ophthalmopathy. RNA transcripts provided the source from which TCR beta CDR3 regions were amplified. During a first-round RT-PCR of the TCR CDR3, the HTBI primer set was used. TCRdb ran MiXCR on the multiplex PCR reads and lists one entry per CDR3 protein. The data contain approximately 600,000 distinct CDR3 sequences, about a sixth of them singletons. In patients aged 18 to 65, hyperthyroidism was newly diagnosed, with duration under 2 months. The CDR3 runs to 14 residues. V lost 5 bases and J lost 7, with 15 bases in between.

Material for sequencing was blood. The gene calls are TRBV12-3 or TRBV12-4 and TRBJ2-1; D not resolved. The clonotype comes from a woman between 25 and 40 years old with Graves' hyperthyroidism. The DNA of the CDR3 is TGTGCCAGCAGTCCCCGGACGTTTGGTAATGAGCAGTTCTTC. Translating gives CASSPRTFGNEQFF.